This T cell receptor (beta chain) stems from a study of blood T cell repertoires in COVID-19. Study-level background: The analysed material was cDNA or gDNA that came from T cells, B-cell-depleted T cells, or PBMCs.

Source study methods: Reference gene primer amplification in the assay estimated nucleated cell counts. Measured with immunoSEQ multiplex PCR; TCRdb has only the in-frame clones, and not every one. V and J calls and clone size come straight from that table; D and trimming were deduced from the DNA. Among fewer than 200,000 clones listed, around 83% were seen once. V was pared by 6 bases and J by 4 bases, with 18 bases between. The CDR3 loop spans 15 amino acids. Looked up from germline, CDR1 is SNHLY and CDR2 is FYNNEI. Patients at the Seattle site were enrolled during active infection and followed longitudinally.

This receptor was obtained from a woman between 65 and 79 years old with COVID-19, enrolled during active disease. Sequenced material: peripheral blood. The chain combines TRBV2 with TRBJ1-2; D unresolved. The DNA for the CDR3 is TGTGCCAGCAGCGACCAGACTCGCTCCGTCTATGGCTACACCTTC. Residues: CASSDQTRSVYGYTF. Filled out from reference TRBV2 and TRBJ1-2, the complete variable domain reads EPEVTQTPSHQVTQMGQEVILRCVPISNHLYFYWYRQILGQKVEFLVSFYNNEISEKSEIFDDQFSVERPDGSNFTLKIRSTKLEDSAMYFCASSDQTRSVYGYTFGSGTRLTVV.